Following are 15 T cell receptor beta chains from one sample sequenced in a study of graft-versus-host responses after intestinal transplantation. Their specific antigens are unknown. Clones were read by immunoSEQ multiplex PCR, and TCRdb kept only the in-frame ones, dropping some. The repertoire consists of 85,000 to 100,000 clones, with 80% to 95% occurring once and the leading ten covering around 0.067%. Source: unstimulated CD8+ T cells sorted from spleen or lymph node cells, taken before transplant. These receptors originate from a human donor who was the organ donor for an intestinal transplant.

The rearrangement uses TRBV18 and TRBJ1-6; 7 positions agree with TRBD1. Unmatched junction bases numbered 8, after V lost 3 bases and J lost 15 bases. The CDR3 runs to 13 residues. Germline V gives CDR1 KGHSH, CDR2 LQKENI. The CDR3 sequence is CASSPYPTGYLHF. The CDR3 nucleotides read TGTGCCAGCTCACCCTACCCGACAGGGTACCTCCACTTT.

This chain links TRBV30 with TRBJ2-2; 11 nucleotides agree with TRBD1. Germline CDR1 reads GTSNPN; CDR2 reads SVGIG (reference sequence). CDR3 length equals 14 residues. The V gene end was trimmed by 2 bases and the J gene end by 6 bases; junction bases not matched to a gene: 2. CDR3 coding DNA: TGTGCCTGGAGTCCGGGACAGGGGGCCGGGGAGCTGTTTTTT. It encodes CAWSPGQGAGELFF.

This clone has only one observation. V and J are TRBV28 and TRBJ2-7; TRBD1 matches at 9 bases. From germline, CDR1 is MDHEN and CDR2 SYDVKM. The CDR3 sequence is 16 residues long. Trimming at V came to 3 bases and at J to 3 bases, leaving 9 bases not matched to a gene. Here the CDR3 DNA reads TGTGCCAGCAGTTTTCGGGACAGGGTAACCAGCTACGAGCAGTACTTC. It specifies CASSFRDRVTSYEQYF. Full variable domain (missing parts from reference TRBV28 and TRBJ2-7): DVKVTQSSRYLVKRTGEKVFLECVQDMDHENMFWYRQDPGLGLRLIYFSYDVKMKEKGDIPEGYSVSREKKERFSLILESASTNQTSMYLCASSFRDRVTSYEQYFGPGTRLTVT.

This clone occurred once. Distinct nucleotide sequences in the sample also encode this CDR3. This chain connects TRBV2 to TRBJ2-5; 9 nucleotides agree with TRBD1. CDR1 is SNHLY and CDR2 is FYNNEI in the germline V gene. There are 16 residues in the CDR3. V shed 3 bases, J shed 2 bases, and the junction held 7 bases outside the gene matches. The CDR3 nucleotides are TGTGCCAGCAGTGACCGGACAGGGGCCAATCAAGAGACCCAGTACTTC. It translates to CASSDRTGANQETQYF.

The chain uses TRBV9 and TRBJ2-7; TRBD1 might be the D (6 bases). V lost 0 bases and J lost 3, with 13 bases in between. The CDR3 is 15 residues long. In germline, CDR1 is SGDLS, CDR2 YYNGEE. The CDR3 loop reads CASSVDEDSIYEQYF. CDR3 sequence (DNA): TGTGCCAGCAGCGTAGACGAGGACAGTATCTACGAGCAGTACTTC.

CDR3 in amino acids: CASSLREDGELFF. The CDR3 nucleotides read TGTGCCAGCAGCCTACGGGAGGACGGGGAGCTGTTTTTT. J is TRBJ2-2 and V is TRBV7-6; 7 nucleotides agree with TRBD2. The CDR3 is made up of 13 amino acids. J was trimmed by 7 bases and V by 5 bases; bases with no gene match: 4. Germline V lookup: CDR1 SGHVS, CDR2 FNYEAQ.

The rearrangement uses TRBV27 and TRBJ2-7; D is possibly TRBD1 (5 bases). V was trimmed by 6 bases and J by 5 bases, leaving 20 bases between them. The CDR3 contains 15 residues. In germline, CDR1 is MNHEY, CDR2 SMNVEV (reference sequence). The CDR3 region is CASRPMGQVVNEQYF. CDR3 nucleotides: TGTGCCAGCAGACCGATGGGGCAGGTCGTTAACGAGCAGTACTTC.

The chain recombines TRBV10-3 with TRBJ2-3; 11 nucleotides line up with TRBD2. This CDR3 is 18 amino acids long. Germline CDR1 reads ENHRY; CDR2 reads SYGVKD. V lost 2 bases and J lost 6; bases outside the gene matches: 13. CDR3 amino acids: CAISEIVAGGIYGDTQYF. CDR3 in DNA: TGTGCCATCAGTGAGATAGTAGCGGGGGGGATCTACGGGGATACGCAGTATTTT.

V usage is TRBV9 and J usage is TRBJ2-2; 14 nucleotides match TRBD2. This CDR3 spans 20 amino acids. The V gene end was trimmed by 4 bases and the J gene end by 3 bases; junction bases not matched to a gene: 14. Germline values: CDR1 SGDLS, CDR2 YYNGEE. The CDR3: CASSSEGGLAGVEDTGELFF. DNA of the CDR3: TGTGCCAGCAGCTCAGAAGGGGGACTAGCGGGAGTAGAGGACACCGGGGAGCTGTTTTTT.

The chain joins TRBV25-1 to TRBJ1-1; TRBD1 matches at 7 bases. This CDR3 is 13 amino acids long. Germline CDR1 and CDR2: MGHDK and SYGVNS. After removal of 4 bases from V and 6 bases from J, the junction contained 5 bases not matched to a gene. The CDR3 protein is CASSVEGTAEAFF. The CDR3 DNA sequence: TGTGCCAGCAGTGTGGAAGGGACAGCTGAAGCTTTCTTT. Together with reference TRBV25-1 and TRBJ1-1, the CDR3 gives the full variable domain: EADIYQTPRYLVIGTGKKITLECSQTMGHDKMYWYQQDPGMELHLIHYSYGVNSTEKGDLSSESTVSRIRTEHFPLTLESARPSHTSQYLCASSVEGTAEAFFGQGTRLTVV.

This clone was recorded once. For the CDR3, the DNA is TGTGCCAGCAGCCAACGTCCTGAGGTCACTGAAGCTTTCTTT. It encodes CASSQRPEVTEAFF. The chain carries TRBV14 and TRBJ1-1; no firm D call. CDR1 is SGHDN and CDR2 is FVKESK in the germline V gene. Trimming stripped 2 bases from V and 4 bases from J, with 11 bases between. There are 14 residues in the CDR3.

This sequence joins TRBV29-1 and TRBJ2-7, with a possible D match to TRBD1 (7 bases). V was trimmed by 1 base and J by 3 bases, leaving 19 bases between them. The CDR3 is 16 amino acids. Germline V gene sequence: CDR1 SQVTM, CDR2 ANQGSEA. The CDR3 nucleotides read TGCAGCGTTGAAGCACAAGGGGCAGGGGGGATCTACGAGCAGTACTTC. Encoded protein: CSVEAQGAGGIYEQYF.

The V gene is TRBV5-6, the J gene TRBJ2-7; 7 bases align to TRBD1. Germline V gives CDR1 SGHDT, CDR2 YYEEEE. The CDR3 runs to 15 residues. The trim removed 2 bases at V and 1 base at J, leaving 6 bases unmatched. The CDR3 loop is CASSFLGGGSYEQYF. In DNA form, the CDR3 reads TGTGCCAGCAGCTTTTTAGGGGGCGGTTCCTACGAGCAGTACTTC.

Here the CDR3 DNA reads TGTGCCTGGAGCACCGACGGGTTTAGCAATCAGCCCCAGCATTTT. It encodes CAWSTDGFSNQPQHF. The genes are TRBV30 and TRBJ1-5, with no clear D. CDR3 length: 15 residues. Per germline, CDR1 GTSNPN and CDR2 SVGIG (reference sequence). The V end was cut by 3 bases, the J end by 0 bases, with 12 bases between.

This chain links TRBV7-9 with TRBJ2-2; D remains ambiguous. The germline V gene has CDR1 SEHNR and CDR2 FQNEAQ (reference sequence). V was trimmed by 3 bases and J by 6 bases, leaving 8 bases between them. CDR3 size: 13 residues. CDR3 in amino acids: CASSFGSAGELFF. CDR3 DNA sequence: TGTGCCAGCAGCTTCGGGTCGGCCGGGGAGCTGTTTTTT. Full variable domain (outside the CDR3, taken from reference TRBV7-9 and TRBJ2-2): DTGVSQNPRHKITKRGQNVTFRCDPISEHNRLYWYRQTLGQGPEFLTYFQNEAQLEKSRLLSDRFSAERPKGSFSTLEIQRTEQGDSAMYLCASSFGSAGELFFGEGSRLTVL.